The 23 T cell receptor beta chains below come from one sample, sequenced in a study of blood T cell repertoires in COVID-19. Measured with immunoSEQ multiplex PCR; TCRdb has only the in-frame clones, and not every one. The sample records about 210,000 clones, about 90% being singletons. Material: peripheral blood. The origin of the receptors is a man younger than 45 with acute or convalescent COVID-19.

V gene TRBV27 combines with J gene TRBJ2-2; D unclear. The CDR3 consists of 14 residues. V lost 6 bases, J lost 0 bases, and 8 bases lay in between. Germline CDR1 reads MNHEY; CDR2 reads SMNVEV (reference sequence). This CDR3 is CASSRVANTGELFF. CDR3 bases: TGTGCCAGCAGCCGGGTAGCGAACACCGGGGAGCTGTTTTTT.

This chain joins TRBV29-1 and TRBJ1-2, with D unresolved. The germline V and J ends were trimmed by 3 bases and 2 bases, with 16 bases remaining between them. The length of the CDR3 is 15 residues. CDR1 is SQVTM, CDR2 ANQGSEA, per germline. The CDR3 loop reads CSVDARLTNNYGYTF. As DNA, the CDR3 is TGCAGCGTTGATGCCAGGCTCACGAACAACTATGGCTACACCTTC. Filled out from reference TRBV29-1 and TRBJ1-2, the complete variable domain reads SAVISQKPSRDICQRGTSLTIQCQVDSQVTMMFWYRQQPGQSLTLIATANQGSEATYESGFVIDKFPISRPNLTFSTLTVSNMSPEDSSIYLCSVDARLTNNYGYTFGSGTRLTVV.

The CDR3 sequence: CASSVAVGGEQFF. CDR3 nucleotides: TGTGCCAGCAGCGTAGCTGTGGGGGGTGAGCAGTTCTTC. The J gene is TRBJ2-1, the V gene TRBV9; tentative D call: TRBD2 (6 bases). The CDR3 length is 13 residues. The V end was cut by 0 bases, the J end by 9 bases, with 10 bases between. Looked up from germline, CDR1 is SGDLS and CDR2 is YYNGEE.

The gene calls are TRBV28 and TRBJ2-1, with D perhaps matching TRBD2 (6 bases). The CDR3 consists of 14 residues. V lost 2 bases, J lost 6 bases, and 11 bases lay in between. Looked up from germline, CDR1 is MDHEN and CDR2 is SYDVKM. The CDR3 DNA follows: TGTGCCAGCAGTTTAAGTTGGGGAGGCAATGAGCAGTTCTTC. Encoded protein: CASSLSWGGNEQFF.

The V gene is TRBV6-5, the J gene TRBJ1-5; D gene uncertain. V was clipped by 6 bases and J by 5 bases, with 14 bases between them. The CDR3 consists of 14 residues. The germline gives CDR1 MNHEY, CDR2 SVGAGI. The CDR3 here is CASSPGSQHQPQHF. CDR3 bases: TGTGCCAGCAGCCCCGGTTCCCAACATCAGCCCCAGCATTTT.

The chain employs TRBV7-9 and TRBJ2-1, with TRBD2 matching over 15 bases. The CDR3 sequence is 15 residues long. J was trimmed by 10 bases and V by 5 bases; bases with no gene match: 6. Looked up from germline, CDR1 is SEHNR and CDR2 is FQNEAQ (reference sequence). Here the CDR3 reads CASSHGTSGRREQFF. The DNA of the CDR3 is TGTGCCAGCAGCCACGGGACTAGCGGGAGGCGGGAGCAGTTCTTC.

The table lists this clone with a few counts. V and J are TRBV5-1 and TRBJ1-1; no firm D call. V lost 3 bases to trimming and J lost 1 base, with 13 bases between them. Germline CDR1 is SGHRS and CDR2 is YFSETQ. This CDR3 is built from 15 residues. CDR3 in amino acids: CASSSEGGRNTEAFF. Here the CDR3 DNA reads TGCGCCAGCAGCTCGGAAGGAGGTAGGAACACTGAAGCTTTCTTT.

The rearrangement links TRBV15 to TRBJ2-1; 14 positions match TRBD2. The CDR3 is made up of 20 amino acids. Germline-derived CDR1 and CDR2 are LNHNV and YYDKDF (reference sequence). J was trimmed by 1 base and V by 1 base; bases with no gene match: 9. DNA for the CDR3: TGTGCCACCAGCAGAGCCTCGGGACTAGCGGGAGTAGGGTCCTACAATGAGCAGTTCTTC. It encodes CATSRASGLAGVGSYNEQFF.

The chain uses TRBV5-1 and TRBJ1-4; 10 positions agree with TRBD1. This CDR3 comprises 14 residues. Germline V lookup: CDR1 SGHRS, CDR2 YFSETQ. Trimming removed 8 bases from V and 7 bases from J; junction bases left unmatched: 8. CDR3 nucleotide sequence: TGCGCCAGTACGACAGGGGGCGCAAGTGAAAAACTGTTTTTT. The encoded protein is CASTTGGASEKLFF.

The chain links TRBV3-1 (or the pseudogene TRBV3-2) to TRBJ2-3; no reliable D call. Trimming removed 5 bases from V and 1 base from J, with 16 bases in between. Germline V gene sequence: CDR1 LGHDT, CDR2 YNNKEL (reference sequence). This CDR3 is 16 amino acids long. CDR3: CASSKDFPQGTDTQYF. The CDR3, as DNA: TGTGCCAGCAGCAAGGATTTTCCCCAGGGCACAGATACGCAGTATTTT.

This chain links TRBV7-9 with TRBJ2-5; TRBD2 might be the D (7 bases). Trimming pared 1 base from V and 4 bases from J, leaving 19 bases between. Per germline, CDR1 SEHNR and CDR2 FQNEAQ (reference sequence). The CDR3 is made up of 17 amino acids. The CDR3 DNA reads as TGTGCCAGCAGCTTAGAATATGGGGGGGCGGTCGGAGAGACCCAGTACTTC. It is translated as CASSLEYGGAVGETQYF.

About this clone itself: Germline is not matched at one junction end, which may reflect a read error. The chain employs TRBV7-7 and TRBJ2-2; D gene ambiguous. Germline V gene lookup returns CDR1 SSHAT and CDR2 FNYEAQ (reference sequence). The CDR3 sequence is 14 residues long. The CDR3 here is CASSLESQTGELFF. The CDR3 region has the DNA TGTGCTAGCAGCTTAGAATCGCAGACCGGGGAGCTGTTTTTT.

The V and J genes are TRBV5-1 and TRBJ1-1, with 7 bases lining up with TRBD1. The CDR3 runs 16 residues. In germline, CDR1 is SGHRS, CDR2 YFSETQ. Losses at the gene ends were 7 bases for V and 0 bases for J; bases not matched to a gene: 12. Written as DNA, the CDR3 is TGCGCCAGCCGGTTGCAGGGGGAGGTAATGAACACTGAAGCTTTCTTT. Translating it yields CASRLQGEVMNTEAFF. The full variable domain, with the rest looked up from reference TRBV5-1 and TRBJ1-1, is KAGVTQTPRYLIKTRGQQVTLSCSPISGHRSVSWYQQTPGQGLQFLFEYFSETQRNKGNFPGRFSGRQFSNSRSEMNVSTLELGDSALYLCASRLQGEVMNTEAFFGQGTRLTVV.

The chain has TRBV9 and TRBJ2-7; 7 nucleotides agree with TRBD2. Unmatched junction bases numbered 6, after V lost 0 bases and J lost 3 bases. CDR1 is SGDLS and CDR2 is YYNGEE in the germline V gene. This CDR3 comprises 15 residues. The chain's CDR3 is CASSVDSWGGYEQYF. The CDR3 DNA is TGTGCCAGCAGCGTAGATTCCTGGGGGGGCTACGAGCAGTACTTC.

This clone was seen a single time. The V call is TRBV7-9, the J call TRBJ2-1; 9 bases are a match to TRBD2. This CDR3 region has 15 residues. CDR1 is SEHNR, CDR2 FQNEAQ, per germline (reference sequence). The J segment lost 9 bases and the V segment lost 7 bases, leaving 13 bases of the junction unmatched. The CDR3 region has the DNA TGTGCCAGCATACGCGGGAGGGCCCCTAAGGGTGAGCAGTTCTTC. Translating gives CASIRGRAPKGEQFF.

CDR3 bases: TGTGCCACCAGCAGACGAACTTTTGCGGGCCCCGAGCAGTACTTC. Its protein is CATSRRTFAGPEQYF. The genes are TRBV15 and TRBJ2-7; a possible D gene is TRBD2 (5 bases). The CDR3 covers 15 residues. Germline loops: CDR1 LNHNV, CDR2 YYDKDF (reference sequence). The V end was cut by 2 bases, the J end by 6 bases, with 17 bases between.

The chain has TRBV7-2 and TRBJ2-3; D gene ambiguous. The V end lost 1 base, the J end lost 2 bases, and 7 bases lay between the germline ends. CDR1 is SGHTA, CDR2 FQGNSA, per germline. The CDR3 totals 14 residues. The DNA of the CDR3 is TGTGCCAGCAGCTTAGGTGGCAACACAGATACGCAGTATTTT. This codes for CASSLGGNTDTQYF.

The DNA of the CDR3 is TGTGCCAGTAGTTGGGACAGGGGGCTAAATGAGCAGTTCTTC. It encodes CASSWDRGLNEQFF. V is TRBV19 and J is TRBJ2-1, with TRBD1 identical over 12 bases. The CDR3 sequence is 14 residues long. With 5 bases clipped from V and 7 bases from J, the junction kept 3 bases outside the gene matches. The germline V gene has CDR1 LNHDA and CDR2 SQIVND (reference sequence).

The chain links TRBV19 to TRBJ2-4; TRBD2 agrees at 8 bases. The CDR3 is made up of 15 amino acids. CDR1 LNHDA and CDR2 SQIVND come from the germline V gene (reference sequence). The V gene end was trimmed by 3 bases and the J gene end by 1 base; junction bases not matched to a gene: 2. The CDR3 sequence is CASSIRGGAKNIQYF. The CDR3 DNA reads TGTGCCAGTAGTATCCGGGGGGGCGCCAAAAACATTCAGTACTTC.

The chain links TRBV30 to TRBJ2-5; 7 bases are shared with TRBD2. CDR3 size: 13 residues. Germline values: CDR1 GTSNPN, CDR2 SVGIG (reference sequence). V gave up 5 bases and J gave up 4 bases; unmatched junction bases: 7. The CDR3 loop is CAWGPWGGETQYF. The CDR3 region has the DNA TGTGCCTGGGGGCCGTGGGGGGGAGAGACCCAGTACTTC.

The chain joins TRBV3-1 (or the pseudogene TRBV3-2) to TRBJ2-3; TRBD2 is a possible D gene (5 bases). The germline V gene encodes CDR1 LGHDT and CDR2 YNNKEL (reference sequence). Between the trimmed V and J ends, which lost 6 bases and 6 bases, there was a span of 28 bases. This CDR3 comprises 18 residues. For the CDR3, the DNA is TGTGCCAGCAGACCCCCCCTGATCGGAACAACTAGGGAGGATACGCAGTATTTT. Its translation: CASRPPLIGTTREDTQYF.

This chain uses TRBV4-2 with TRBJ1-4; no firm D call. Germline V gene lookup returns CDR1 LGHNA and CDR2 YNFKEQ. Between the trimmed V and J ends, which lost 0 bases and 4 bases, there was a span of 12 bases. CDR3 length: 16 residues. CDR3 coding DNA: TGTGCCAGCAGCCAAGATTTTGGAGACTTTAATGAAAAACTGTTTTTT. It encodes CASSQDFGDFNEKLFF.

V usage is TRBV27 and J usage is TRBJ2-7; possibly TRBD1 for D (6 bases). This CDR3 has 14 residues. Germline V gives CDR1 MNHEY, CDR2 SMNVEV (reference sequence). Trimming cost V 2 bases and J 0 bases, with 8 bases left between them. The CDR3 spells CASSLGRGSYEQYF. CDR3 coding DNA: TGTGCCAGCAGTTTAGGCAGGGGCTCCTACGAGCAGTACTTC.